The 8 T cell receptor beta chains presented below share a single source sample, sequenced in a study of T cell responses to AZD1222 COVID-19 vaccine. Clones were sequenced by immunoSEQ multiplex PCR, and TCRdb holds only the in-frame ones, with some missing. The sample includes 250,000 to 300,000 clones, 94% of them seen just once. The specimen comprised peripheral blood, sampled 28 days after the second AZD1222 dose. All receptors derive from an adult who received the AZD1222 COVID-19 vaccine.

About this clone itself: Within the sample, other DNA sequences also encode this same CDR3. The chain is built from TRBV18 and TRBJ1-5; no firm D call. CDR3 length equals 14 residues. V lost 2 bases and J 0 bases, leaving 5 bases between the germline ends. Germline V gene data show CDR1 as KGHSH and CDR2 as LQKENI. The CDR3 DNA reads TGTGCCAGCTCACCAGACTATAGCAATCAGCCCCAGCATTTT. Residues: CASSPDYSNQPQHF.

The V and J genes are TRBV19 and TRBJ2-5, with D perhaps TRBD2 (5 bases). The CDR3 loop spans 15 amino acids. V was cut by 10 bases and J by 1 base, with 19 bases left in between. Germline lookup yields CDR1 LNHDA and CDR2 SQIVND (reference sequence). This CDR3 reads CATTEGRFLQETQYF. Written as DNA, the CDR3 is TGTGCCACCACCGAGGGCAGATTCCTCCAAGAGACCCAGTACTTC.

This clone was observed once. The chain joins TRBV28 to TRBJ1-5, with 9 bases matching TRBD1. CDR1 and CDR2 from the germline V gene are MDHEN and SYDVKM. This CDR3 is built from 15 residues. V trimming: 3 bases; J trimming: 4 bases; junction bases outside the gene matches: 4. The CDR3 reads CASSFTGGWNQPQHF. The CDR3 nucleotides read TGTGCCAGCAGTTTTACAGGGGGCTGGAATCAGCCCCAGCATTTT. Drawing the rest from reference TRBV28 and TRBJ1-5, the complete variable domain is DVKVTQSSRYLVKRTGEKVFLECVQDMDHENMFWYRQDPGLGLRLIYFSYDVKMKEKGDIPEGYSVSREKKERFSLILESASTNQTSMYLCASSFTGGWNQPQHFGDGTRLSIL.

The rearrangement joins TRBV29-1 to TRBJ1-1, with D maybe TRBD1 (6 bases). V lost 7 bases, J lost 4 bases, and 19 bases lay in between. The length of the CDR3 is 14 residues. From germline, CDR1 is SQVTM and CDR2 ANQGSEA. The CDR3 loop is CSARINRAPTEAFF. The CDR3 DNA is TGCAGCGCCCGGATCAACAGGGCACCCACTGAAGCTTTCTTT.

The rearrangement uses TRBV9 and TRBJ1-6, with D unresolved. Trimming took off 0 bases at V and 7 bases at J, with 8 bases between the two ends. This CDR3 comprises 14 residues. Germline lookup yields CDR1 SGDLS and CDR2 YYNGEE. CDR3 in amino acids: CASSVVFSNSPLHF. The CDR3, as DNA: TGTGCCAGCAGCGTAGTATTTTCCAATTCACCCCTCCACTTT. Drawing the rest from reference TRBV9 and TRBJ1-6, the complete variable domain is DSGVTQTPKHLITATGQRVTLRCSPRSGDLSVYWYQQSLDQGLQFLIQYYNGEERAKGNILERFSAQQFPDLHSELNLSSLELGDSALYFCASSVVFSNSPLHFGNGTRLTVT.

J is TRBJ2-7 and V is TRBV18; possibly TRBD2 for D (6 bases). The V end was cut by 0 bases, the J end by 4 bases, with 13 bases between. The CDR3 is 15 residues long. The germline V gene encodes CDR1 KGHSH and CDR2 LQKENI. The CDR3 DNA sequence: TGTGCCAGCTCACCACCGATGGGCGGGACGTACGAGCAGTACTTC. It translates to CASSPPMGGTYEQYF.

The chain uses TRBV2 and TRBJ2-7; 8 bases agree with TRBD1. The length of the CDR3 is 16 residues. J lost 5 bases, V lost 5 bases, and 14 bases had no gene match. CDR1 is SNHLY and CDR2 is FYNNEI in the germline V gene. The CDR3 DNA reads as TGTGCCAGCAGTAGCCCCACGGACAGGGTAAGGAACGAGCAGTACTTC. It translates to CASSSPTDRVRNEQYF.

The count of this clone is one. The rearrangement links TRBV5-4 to TRBJ2-2; the D gene is possibly TRBD1 (6 bases). The CDR3 extends over 14 amino acids. Germline V gene sequence: CDR1 SGHNT, CDR2 YYREEE (reference sequence). V gave up 0 bases and J gave up 6 bases, with 9 bases separating them. CDR3 amino acids: CASSLDRAAGELFF. The CDR3 coding sequence is TGTGCCAGCAGCTTGGACAGGGCGGCCGGGGAGCTGTTTTTT. Based on the CDR3 plus reference TRBV5-4 and TRBJ2-2, the full variable domain is ETGVTQSPTHLIKTRGQQVTLRCSSQSGHNTVSWYQQALGQGPQFIFQYYREEENGRGNFPPRFSGLQFPNYSSELNVNALELDDSALYLCASSLDRAAGELFFGEGSRLTVL.